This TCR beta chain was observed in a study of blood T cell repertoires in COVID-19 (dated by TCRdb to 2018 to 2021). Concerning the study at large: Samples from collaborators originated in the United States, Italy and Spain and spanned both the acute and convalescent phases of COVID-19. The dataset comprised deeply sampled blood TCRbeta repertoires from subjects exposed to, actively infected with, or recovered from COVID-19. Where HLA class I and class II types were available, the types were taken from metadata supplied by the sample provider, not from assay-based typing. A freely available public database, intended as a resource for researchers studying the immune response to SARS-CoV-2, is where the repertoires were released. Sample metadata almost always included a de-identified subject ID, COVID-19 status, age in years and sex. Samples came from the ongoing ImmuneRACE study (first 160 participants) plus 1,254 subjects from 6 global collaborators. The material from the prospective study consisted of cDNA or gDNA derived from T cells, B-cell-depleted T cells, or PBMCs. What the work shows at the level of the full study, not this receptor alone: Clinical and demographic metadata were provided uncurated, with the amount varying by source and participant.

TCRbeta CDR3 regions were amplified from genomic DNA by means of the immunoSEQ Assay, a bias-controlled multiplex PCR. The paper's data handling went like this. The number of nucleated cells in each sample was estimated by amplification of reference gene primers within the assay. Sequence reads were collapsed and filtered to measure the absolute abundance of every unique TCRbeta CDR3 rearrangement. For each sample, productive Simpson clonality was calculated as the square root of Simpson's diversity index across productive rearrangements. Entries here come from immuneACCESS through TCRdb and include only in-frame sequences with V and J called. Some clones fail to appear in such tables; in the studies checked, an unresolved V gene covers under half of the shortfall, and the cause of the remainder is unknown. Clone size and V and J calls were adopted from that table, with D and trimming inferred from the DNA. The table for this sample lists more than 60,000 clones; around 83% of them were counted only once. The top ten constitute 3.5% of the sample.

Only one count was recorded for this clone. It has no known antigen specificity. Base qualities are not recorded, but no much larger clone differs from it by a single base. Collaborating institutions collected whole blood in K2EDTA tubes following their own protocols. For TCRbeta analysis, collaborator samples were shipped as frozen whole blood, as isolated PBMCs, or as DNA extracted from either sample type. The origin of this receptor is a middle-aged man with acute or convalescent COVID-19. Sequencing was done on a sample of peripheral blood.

The DNA reads TGTGCCAGCAGCCACGGCAGGGGCCAGGGAGAGCAGTACTTC. It translates as CASSHGRGQGEQYF. This receptor chain uses TRBV3-1 (or the pseudogene TRBV3-2) and TRBJ2-7; TRBD1 could be the D gene, as 6 bases match. Spanning cysteine to phenylalanine, the CDR3 consists of 14 amino acids. Kept here is only the CDR3 DNA, which spans 42 bases and is read in frame from base 1. V is pared back by 3 bases and J by 7 bases, with 16 bases lying between the germline termini. CDR1 and CDR2, per the germline V gene (reference sequence), are LGHDT and YNNKEL.